The 26 T cell receptor beta chains below were found in one sample sequenced in a study of beta chain features in type 1 diabetes. Points from the study as a whole: Among all four CD4+ subsets, Type 1 diabetes patients had TCRB CDR3s that were moderately but significantly shorter.

The investigators reverse transcribed all of the isolated RNA, so they sequenced expressed TCRB transcripts. Method: immunoSEQ multiplex PCR; TCRdb's copy keeps in-frame clones and lacks some. Of a few hundred thousand clones in the sample, 24% are singletons; the top ten hold roughly 0.013%. These TCRs are of unknown antigen specificity. The sample taken for sequencing was naive CD4+ T cells from blood. The receptors come from a woman aged 25 to 45 with type 1 diabetes.

This sequence joins TRBV5-4 and TRBJ2-7; TRBD2 agrees at 7 bases. This CDR3 comprises 14 residues. The V and J ends lost 3 bases and 7 bases, in that order; junction bases with no gene match: 10. Germline values: CDR1 SGHNT, CDR2 YYREEE (reference sequence). CDR3 nucleotides: TGTGCCAGCAGCTCCGTTCGGGAGGCGGGAGAGCAGTACTTC. Residues: CASSSVREAGEQYF.

A few counts support this clone. The genes are TRBV29-1 and TRBJ2-5, with D perhaps TRBD2 (5 bases). This CDR3 has 12 amino acids. CDR1 is SQVTM, CDR2 ANQGSEA, per germline. The V gene lost 7 bases and the J gene lost 0 bases, with 9 bases spanning the gap. The CDR3 nucleotides are TGCAGCGGTCGGAGGTACCAAGAGACCCAGTACTTC. As protein: CSGRRYQETQYF.

This clone showed up just a few times. This chain connects TRBV23-1 to TRBJ1-5; TRBD1 is a possible D gene (5 bases). TRBV23-1 is filed as an ORF, its function uncertain. The V gene lost 5 bases and the J gene lost 5 bases, with 16 bases spanning the gap. The length of the CDR3 is 15 residues. The DNA for the CDR3 is TGCGCCAGCAGTTCGGGGGGTAGGCCTTATCAGCCCCAGCATTTT. It codes for CASSSGGRPYQPQHF.

This chain connects TRBV30 to TRBJ2-5, with D unclear. CDR1 and CDR2 from the germline V gene are GTSNPN and SVGIG (reference sequence). The V end lost 4 bases, the J end lost 1 base, and 7 bases lay between the germline ends. This CDR3 is built from 12 residues. The CDR3 region is CAWTGVQETQYF. The CDR3 DNA is TGTGCCTGGACCGGAGTCCAAGAGACCCAGTACTTC.

This clone appeared a few times. The genes are TRBV7-9 and TRBJ2-6; tentative D call: TRBD1 (6 bases). Germline loops: CDR1 SEHNR, CDR2 FQNEAQ (reference sequence). This CDR3 is 16 amino acids long. The germline V and J ends were trimmed by 3 bases and 1 base, with 10 bases remaining between them. DNA of the CDR3: TGTGCCAGCAGCTTGGGACAAAAATCTGGGGCCAACGTCCTGACTTTC. This gives the protein CASSLGQKSGANVLTF.

The rearrangement links TRBV7-3 to TRBJ2-5; D is unclear. Germline V gene sequence: CDR1 SGHTA, CDR2 FQGTGA. V was trimmed by 5 bases and J by 5 bases, leaving 12 bases between them. The CDR3 has 13 residues. The CDR3 region is CASSTSREETQYF. Written as DNA, the CDR3 is TGTGCCAGCAGCACGAGTAGAGAGGAGACCCAGTACTTC.

J is TRBJ2-5 and V is TRBV2; weak D call: TRBD2 (5 bases). The germline V and J ends were trimmed by 6 bases and 0 bases, with 11 bases remaining between them. In germline, CDR1 is SNHLY, CDR2 FYNNEI. CDR3 length: 14 amino acids. The CDR3 protein is CASRSREHQETQYF. The CDR3 DNA reads TGTGCCAGCAGGTCGAGGGAGCACCAAGAGACCCAGTACTTC.

This chain joins TRBV9 and TRBJ1-5, with D hard to call. With 7 bases removed from V and 5 bases from J, the gap between germline ends came to 16 bases. Germline lookup yields CDR1 SGDLS and CDR2 YYNGEE. The CDR3 spans 14 residues. The CDR3, as DNA: TGTGCCAGCGGAGGACCCACGCCCCATCAGCCCCAGCATTTT. Translation: CASGGPTPHQPQHF.

The V gene is TRBV28, the J gene TRBJ2-2; 9 positions match TRBD1. The germline V gene encodes CDR1 MDHEN and CDR2 SYDVKM. CDR3 length: 15 residues. V gave up 6 bases and J gave up 7 bases; unmatched junction bases: 9. CDR3 sequence reads: CASRQGAFGGGELFF. The CDR3 nucleotides read TGTGCCAGCAGACAGGGGGCGTTCGGAGGCGGGGAGCTGTTTTTT. The entire variable domain, with the rest obtained from reference TRBV28 and TRBJ2-2, is as follows: DVKVTQSSRYLVKRTGEKVFLECVQDMDHENMFWYRQDPGLGLRLIYFSYDVKMKEKGDIPEGYSVSREKKERFSLILESASTNQTSMYLCASRQGAFGGGELFFGEGSRLTVL.

The rearrangement uses TRBV4-1 and TRBJ1-2; 7 positions match TRBD1. CDR1 is MGHRA and CDR2 is YSYEKL in the germline V gene. The CDR3 contains 13 residues. V was pared by 6 bases and J by 4 bases, with 5 bases of the junction left unmatched. DNA of the CDR3: TGCGCCAGCAGGGACAGGTCCCTCTATGGCTACACCTTC. Its protein product is CASRDRSLYGYTF.

This clone occurred a few times. The chain carries TRBV11-2 and TRBJ1-1; 9 nucleotides match TRBD1. This CDR3 contains 16 residues. Germline loops: CDR1 SGHAT, CDR2 FQNNGV. V trimming: 6 bases; J trimming: 3 bases; junction bases outside the gene matches: 11. As DNA, the CDR3 is TGTGCCAGCAGACTTATAGGACGGACAGGGGACACTGAAGCTTTCTTT. Its protein is CASRLIGRTGDTEAFF.

This clone was recorded a few times. The chain is built from TRBV5-1 and TRBJ2-3; D remains unclear. The CDR3 sequence is 14 residues long. Between the trimmed V and J ends, which lost 2 bases and 2 bases, there was a span of 9 bases. Germline V gene lookup returns CDR1 SGHRS and CDR2 YFSETQ. The CDR3 reads CASSFGLTTDTQYF. DNA for the CDR3: TGCGCCAGCAGCTTCGGTCTAACCACAGATACGCAGTATTTT.

This clone was observed a few times. This chain joins TRBV30 and TRBJ2-7, with a possible D match to TRBD1 (5 bases). The germline V gene has CDR1 GTSNPN and CDR2 SVGIG (reference sequence). Trimming stripped 4 bases from V and 5 bases from J, with 21 bases between. The CDR3 consists of 15 residues. The CDR3 spells CAWTKGIWEFNEQYF. CDR3 sequence (DNA): TGTGCCTGGACTAAGGGGATCTGGGAATTTAACGAGCAGTACTTC.

This clone was observed a handful of times. This chain uses TRBV5-1 with TRBJ2-3; D perhaps matches TRBD2 (6 bases). Between the trimmed V and J ends, which lost 3 bases and 0 bases, there was a span of 26 bases. CDR1 SGHRS and CDR2 YFSETQ come from the germline V gene. CDR3 length: 20 residues. This CDR3 is CASSSRLGWKTLGSTDTQYF. In nucleotides, the CDR3 is TGCGCCAGCAGCTCCCGACTAGGATGGAAGACTTTGGGGAGCACAGATACGCAGTATTTT.

The table lists this clone with a few counts. The chain employs TRBV2 and TRBJ2-3, with 10 positions matching TRBD2. The CDR3 contains 16 residues. The V and J ends lost 6 bases and 2 bases, in that order; junction bases with no gene match: 8. The V gene's germline CDR1 is SNHLY and CDR2 FYNNEI. The CDR3 spells CASSPGLAEYTDTQYF. As DNA, the CDR3 is TGTGCCAGCAGCCCCGGACTAGCGGAATACACAGATACGCAGTATTTT.

The J gene is TRBJ1-1, the V gene TRBV4-1, with D possibly matching TRBD1 (5 bases). With 0 bases removed from V and 7 bases from J, the gap between germline ends came to 24 bases. Per germline, CDR1 MGHRA and CDR2 YSYEKL. The CDR3 is 18 amino acids. The CDR3 DNA follows: TGCGCCAGCAGCCAAGATGCGACCCCGGGTCCCCGGGGGGATGAAGCTTTCTTT. It codes for CASSQDATPGPRGDEAFF.

The CDR3 protein is CASSFVYVGTGVDGYTF. The CDR3 DNA reads TGTGCCAGCAGTTTCGTTTATGTAGGGACAGGGGTTGACGGCTACACCTTC. The rearrangement joins TRBV28 to TRBJ1-2; 10 bases agree with TRBD1. The junction had 15 bases not matched to a gene; V was cut back by 3 bases and J by 8 bases. The CDR3 sequence is 17 residues long. Germline V gene sequence: CDR1 MDHEN, CDR2 SYDVKM.

This clone has a handful of counts. The chain carries TRBV19 and TRBJ2-1, with 7 bases that match TRBD2. Germline CDR1 and CDR2: LNHDA and SQIVND (reference sequence). V lost 1 base and J lost 7; bases outside the gene matches: 4. The CDR3 contains 14 residues. CDR3 nucleotide sequence: TGTGCCAGTAGTATAGGGGGAGGGGCGAATGAGCAGTTCTTC. It translates to CASSIGGGANEQFF.

The rearrangement uses TRBV14 and TRBJ1-2; unclear D gene. This CDR3 is 14 amino acids long. Trimming took off 1 base at V and 4 bases at J, with 10 bases between the two ends. Germline CDR1 and CDR2: SGHDN and FVKESK. CDR3 loop: CASSQASMLYGYTF. CDR3 DNA sequence: TGTGCCAGCAGCCAAGCGTCTATGCTCTATGGCTACACCTTC.

This clone was seen only a few times. The chain couples TRBV7-9 to TRBJ2-1; 7 bases fit TRBD2. The junction had 8 bases not matched to a gene; V was cut back by 4 bases and J by 8 bases. Germline CDR1 SEHNR, CDR2 FQNEAQ (reference sequence). The CDR3 has 14 residues. This CDR3 is CASSSLLAGYEQFF. The CDR3 DNA reads as TGTGCCAGCAGCTCCCTGTTAGCGGGTTATGAGCAGTTCTTC. The variable domain in full, with the rest retrieved from reference TRBV7-9 and TRBJ2-1, is DTGVSQNPRHKITKRGQNVTFRCDPISEHNRLYWYRQTLGQGPEFLTYFQNEAQLEKSRLLSDRFSAERPKGSFSTLEIQRTEQGDSAMYLCASSSLLAGYEQFFGPGTRLTVL.

This clone appeared a few times. This sequence joins TRBV28 and TRBJ2-3; TRBD1 might be the D (6 bases). CDR3 size: 14 residues. V gave up 7 bases and J gave up 2 bases, with 13 bases separating them. Looked up from germline, CDR1 is MDHEN and CDR2 is SYDVKM. CDR3 sequence: CASTTPGDTDTQYF. CDR3 DNA sequence: TGTGCCAGCACCACCCCAGGGGACACAGATACGCAGTATTTT.

The rearrangement joins TRBV27 to TRBJ2-1; perhaps TRBD1 as D (6 bases). Trimming shortened V by 6 bases and J by 0 bases, and 15 bases separated the two germline ends. CDR3 length equals 16 residues. Germline CDR1 reads MNHEY; CDR2 reads SMNVEV (reference sequence). Here the CDR3 reads CASRLRQASSYNEQFF. CDR3 sequence (DNA): TGTGCCAGCAGACTTAGACAGGCTAGCTCCTACAATGAGCAGTTCTTC.

This clone was recorded a few times. This chain uses TRBV5-1 with TRBJ2-3, with 11 bases matching TRBD2. Trimming at V came to 3 bases and at J to 2 bases, leaving 8 bases not matched to a gene. CDR1 is SGHRS and CDR2 is YFSETQ in the germline V gene. The CDR3 runs to 17 residues. CDR3 coding DNA: TGCGCCAGCAGCTCACACGCGACTAGCGGGGACACAGATACGCAGTATTTT. This codes for CASSSHATSGDTDTQYF.

The chain joins TRBV28 to TRBJ2-6, with D perhaps matching TRBD1 (5 bases). Deletions cut 4 bases from V and 0 bases from J, with 10 bases between. This CDR3 spans 16 amino acids. Germline lookup yields CDR1 MDHEN and CDR2 SYDVKM. CDR3 DNA: TGTGCCAGCAGTTCCGCAGGGAACTCTGGGGCCAACGTCCTGACTTTC. Protein sequence: CASSSAGNSGANVLTF. The complete variable domain, with remaining parts taken from reference TRBV28 and TRBJ2-6, reads DVKVTQSSRYLVKRTGEKVFLECVQDMDHENMFWYRQDPGLGLRLIYFSYDVKMKEKGDIPEGYSVSREKKERFSLILESASTNQTSMYLCASSSAGNSGANVLTFGAGSRLTVL.

The chain joins TRBV19 to TRBJ2-1; D gene unclear. Germline V lookup: CDR1 LNHDA, CDR2 SQIVND (reference sequence). CDR3 length equals 13 residues. V was trimmed by 8 bases and J by 0 bases, leaving 8 bases between them. The CDR3 sequence: CASAPSSYNEQFF. CDR3 nucleotides: TGTGCCAGTGCCCCGAGCTCCTACAATGAGCAGTTCTTC.

The chain joins TRBV30 to TRBJ2-1, with 7 bases lining up with TRBD1. The CDR3 has 14 amino acids. CDR1 and CDR2 from the germline V gene are GTSNPN and SVGIG (reference sequence). V shed 4 bases and J 7 bases; nucleotides not matched to a gene: 10. The CDR3: CAWTQGNPGNEQFF. In DNA form, the CDR3 reads TGTGCCTGGACACAGGGGAACCCAGGAAATGAGCAGTTCTTC.